Below are 25 T cell receptor beta chains sequenced from a single sample in a study of T-cell memory formation after mild COVID-19. One entry per CDR3 protein, called by TCRdb with MiXCR from the 5' RACE reads. The sample has more than 250,000 distinct CDR3 sequences, 15% to 20% seen once. The sample was PBMCs or a T cell subset sorted from them (not recorded which). The receptors here all came from a man younger than 35 who had mild COVID-19 (a few samples of this study predate the infection). Cell type and time point are not known.

The chain joins TRBV7-2 to TRBJ2-3, with D maybe TRBD1 (6 bases). Trimming left V 6 bases short and J 5 bases short, with 15 bases between. Germline CDR1 and CDR2: SGHTA and FQGNSA. The CDR3 has 14 residues. This chain's CDR3 is CASRLRGFGDTQYF. The CDR3 DNA follows: TGTGCCAGCAGATTAAGGGGGTTTGGAGATACGCAGTATTTT.

CDR3 sequence: CASSWFPANYGYTF. DNA of the CDR3: TGCGCCAGCAGCTGGTTCCCAGCTAACTATGGCTACACCTTC. J is TRBJ1-2 and V is TRBV4-3, with D uncertain. The germline CDR1 and CDR2 sequences are LGHNA and YSLEER. With 5 bases removed from V and 0 bases from J, the gap between germline ends came to 10 bases. CDR3 length equals 14 residues.

The chain links TRBV27 to TRBJ1-4; a possible D gene is TRBD1 (5 bases). Germline assignment: CDR1 MNHEY and CDR2 SMNVEV (reference sequence). V lost 8 bases and J lost 0, with 10 bases in between. This CDR3 has 14 amino acids. CDR3 sequence reads: CASAGGATNEKLFF. The CDR3, as DNA: TGTGCCAGCGCGGGGGGGGCAACTAATGAAAAACTGTTTTTT. Full variable domain (rest looked up from reference TRBV27 and TRBJ1-4): EAQVTQNPRYLITVTGKKLTVTCSQNMNHEYMSWYRQDPGLGLRQIYYSMNVEVTDKGDVPEGYKVSRKEKRNFPLILESPSPNQTSLYFCASAGGATNEKLFFGSGTQLSVL.

This chain's CDR3 is CASSRDPIYGYTF. CDR3 in DNA: TGTGCCAGCAGCCGGGACCCAATCTATGGCTACACCTTC. The V and J genes are TRBV5-6 and TRBJ1-2; tentatively, D is TRBD1 (5 bases). The CDR3 has 13 residues. Trimming shortened V by 4 bases and J by 4 bases, and 11 bases separated the two germline ends. Germline values: CDR1 SGHDT, CDR2 YYEEEE.

V usage is TRBV7-9 and J usage is TRBJ1-1, with D unresolved. The CDR3 consists of 15 residues. The germline V gene encodes CDR1 SEHNR and CDR2 FQNEAQ (reference sequence). The V gene lost 6 bases and the J gene lost 1 base, with 15 bases spanning the gap. This CDR3 is CASSFAGMSNTEAFF. DNA of the CDR3: TGTGCCAGCAGTTTTGCCGGGATGTCGAACACTGAAGCTTTCTTT.

The V gene is TRBV2, the J gene TRBJ2-7, with 10 bases identical to TRBD1. Germline CDR1 reads SNHLY; CDR2 reads FYNNEI. The CDR3 consists of 12 residues. The CDR3 here is CLSGQGVYEQYF. The CDR3 nucleotides are TGTCTCAGCGGACAGGGGGTGTACGAGCAGTACTTC.

This clonotype was seen more than once but under ten times. The chain carries TRBV10-3 and TRBJ1-2, with a tentative D call TRBD1 (5 bases). V was clipped by 6 bases and J by 3 bases, with 8 bases between them. There are 12 residues in the CDR3. The germline CDR1 and CDR2 sequences are ENHRY and SYGVKD. The CDR3 nucleotides are TGTGCCATCAGCCAGGGCGACTATGGCTACACCTTC. Translated: CAISQGDYGYTF.

This clonotype appeared a few times. The V and J genes are TRBV5-6 and TRBJ2-5, with D perhaps given as TRBD1 or TRBD2 (5 bases each). The V and J ends lost 6 bases and 3 bases respectively, with 15 bases between them. Germline lookup yields CDR1 SGHDT and CDR2 YYEEEE. The CDR3 is 14 residues long. The CDR3 nucleotides read TGTGCCAGCACAGGGACGGGACGAGAAGAGACCCAGTACTTC. This sequence encodes CASTGTGREETQYF.

This chain connects TRBV6-2 or TRBV6-3 to TRBJ1-2; no clear D gene. Germline CDR1 is MNHEY and CDR2 is SVGEGT. The length of the CDR3 is 14 residues. Trimming cost V 8 bases and J 5 bases, with 18 bases left between them. The CDR3 reads CASHLTSGKYGYTF. The CDR3 DNA sequence: TGTGCCAGCCATCTCACGTCGGGGAAGTATGGCTACACCTTC.

This clonotype was seen more than once but under ten times. The chain joins TRBV9 to TRBJ2-1; D not certain. The CDR3 length is 13 residues. Germline V CDR1 and CDR2: SGDLS, YYNGEE. V gave up 0 bases and J gave up 6 bases, with 7 bases separating them. The CDR3 here is CASSVGPTNEQFF. The DNA for the CDR3 is TGTGCCAGCAGCGTAGGACCGACCAATGAGCAGTTCTTC.

This clonotype was found many times. The gene calls are TRBV27 and TRBJ1-6; TRBD1 agrees at 9 bases. Germline trimming cut 5 bases from V and 15 bases from J; bases unmatched to any gene: 8. This CDR3 region has 13 residues. Germline CDR1 reads MNHEY; CDR2 reads SMNVEV (reference sequence). The CDR3 region has the DNA TGTGCCAGCAGTCTCGAGACAGGGGGACACCTCCACTTT. Translated: CASSLETGGHLHF.

The chain joins TRBV12-5 to TRBJ1-5; perhaps TRBD1 as D (6 bases). V was shortened by 4 bases and J by 0 bases, with 19 bases between the two germline ends. Germline CDR1 reads LGHNT; CDR2 reads FRNRAP. CDR3 size: 18 residues. CDR3 residues: CASGYTGTLFYSNQPQHF. In DNA form, the CDR3 reads TGTGCTAGTGGTTATACCGGGACACTGTTTTATAGCAATCAGCCCCAGCATTTT.

The rearrangement joins TRBV24-1 to TRBJ1-3; D gene uncertain. The V end lost 2 bases, the J end lost 0 bases, and 7 bases lay between the germline ends. This CDR3 contains 15 residues. CDR1 KGHDR and CDR2 SFDVKD come from the germline V gene. The CDR3 loop is CATSDSRGSGNTIYF. CDR3 coding DNA: TGTGCCACCAGTGATTCTCGGGGCTCTGGAAACACCATATATTTT.

This chain uses TRBV6-2 or TRBV6-3 with TRBJ1-5, with D perhaps TRBD1 (5 bases). Trimming took off 2 bases at V and 3 bases at J, with 11 bases between the two ends. The CDR3 runs 15 residues. Looked up from germline, CDR1 is MNHEY and CDR2 is SVGEGT. CDR3 amino acids: CASSYPGPDNQPQHF. The CDR3 nucleotides are TGTGCCAGCAGTTACCCGGGGCCAGACAATCAGCCCCAGCATTTT.

This clonotype was observed a handful of times. V is TRBV12-3 or TRBV12-4 and J is TRBJ1-2; D might be TRBD1 (6 bases). This CDR3 is built from 17 residues. V lost 5 bases to trimming and J lost 0 bases, with 19 bases between them. The CDR3 protein is CASSPHHGGSTNYGYTF. CDR3 nucleotides: TGTGCCAGCAGTCCACACCACGGGGGCAGTACTAACTATGGCTACACCTTC.

In the case of this clonotype: A much larger clone differs by one base, so this may be a read error. The chain joins TRBV11-2 to TRBJ2-7; perhaps TRBD1 as D (6 bases). The CDR3 totals 16 residues. Germline V CDR1 and CDR2: SGHAT, FQNNGV. In DNA form, the CDR3 reads TGTGCCAGAAGCTTAGGTCAGACAGGATTCTCCTACGAGCAGTACTTC. Translation: CARSLGQTGFSYEQYF.

This clonotype was seen more than once but under ten times. V is TRBV18 and J is TRBJ1-2; possibly TRBD1 for D (6 bases). CDR1 KGHSH and CDR2 LQKENI come from the germline V gene. The CDR3 sequence is 14 residues long. The V end was cut by 6 bases, the J end by 4 bases, with 15 bases between. CDR3 protein: CASSPGPGAYGYTF. The DNA for the CDR3 is TGTGCCAGCTCCCCTGGCCCGGGGGCCTATGGCTACACCTTC.

The chain links TRBV12-3 or TRBV12-4 to TRBJ1-1; D is unresolved. This CDR3 contains 15 residues. V was cut by 4 bases and J by 1 base, with 13 bases left in between. The CDR3 sequence is CASSSAWTGNTEAFF. In DNA form, the CDR3 reads TGTGCCAGCAGTTCGGCCTGGACGGGGAACACTGAAGCTTTCTTT.

The CDR3 spells CASSYHRAGKEKLFF. The DNA for the CDR3 is TGTGCCAGCAGTTACCACCGTGCGGGGAAAGAAAAACTGTTTTTT. This rearrangement joins TRBV6-5 to TRBJ1-4; D call uncertain. This CDR3 region has 15 residues. Germline V gene lookup returns CDR1 MNHEY and CDR2 SVGAGI. Trimming pared 2 bases from V and 8 bases from J, leaving 15 bases between.

This clonotype occurred many times. The chain joins TRBV5-1 to TRBJ2-7; no definite D call. The CDR3 contains 14 residues. Deletions cut 7 bases from V and 2 bases from J, with 16 bases between. Germline CDR1 and CDR2: SGHRS and YFSETQ. The CDR3 is CASAVRTEAYEQYF. The CDR3 region has the DNA TGCGCCAGCGCGGTTCGCACAGAAGCCTACGAGCAGTACTTC. The whole variable domain, filled in from reference TRBV5-1 and TRBJ2-7, reads KAGVTQTPRYLIKTRGQQVTLSCSPISGHRSVSWYQQTPGQGLQFLFEYFSETQRNKGNFPGRFSGRQFSNSRSEMNVSTLELGDSALYLCASAVRTEAYEQYFGPGTRLTVT.

The rearrangement joins TRBV7-2 to TRBJ2-7, with 8 bases matching TRBD1. The CDR3 runs 13 residues. The germline V gene has CDR1 SGHTA and CDR2 FQGNSA. V lost 4 bases, J lost 7 bases, and 6 bases stayed unmatched. CDR3 loop: CASSWTGSLEQYF. The CDR3 coding sequence is TGTGCCAGCAGCTGGACAGGGAGCTTAGAGCAGTACTTC.

The V and J genes are TRBV7-2 and TRBJ2-2; unclear D gene. CDR3 length: 16 residues. Germline loops: CDR1 SGHTA, CDR2 FQGNSA. Trimming took 1 base from V and 0 from J, leaving 9 bases between them. DNA for the CDR3: TGTGCCAGCAGCTTAGTTTTTGCAGCGAACACCGGGGAGCTGTTTTTT. It specifies CASSLVFAANTGELFF. Combining the CDR3 with reference TRBV7-2 and TRBJ2-2 gives the whole variable domain GAGVSQSPSNKVTEKGKDVELRCDPISGHTALYWYRQSLGQGLEFLIYFQGNSAPDKSGLPSDRFSAERTGGSVSTLTIQRTQQEDSAVYLCASSLVFAANTGELFFGEGSRLTVL.

This chain links TRBV20-1 with TRBJ1-2, with D possibly matching TRBD1 (5 bases). Trimming pared 6 bases from V and 5 bases from J, leaving 19 bases between. Germline CDR1 is DFQATT and CDR2 is SNEGSKA (reference sequence). The CDR3 is 14 residues long. The CDR3 nucleotides are TGCAGTGCCAGGTCGTGGGGCGAGGGTTATGGCTACACCTTC. This sequence encodes CSARSWGEGYGYTF.

The chain carries TRBV3-1 and TRBJ2-1; D is unclear. Germline CDR1 is LGHDT and CDR2 is YNNKEL (reference sequence). The length of the CDR3 is 13 residues. The ends were cut back, 0 bases at V and 9 bases at J, with 9 bases in the middle. This chain's CDR3 is CASSQDLEREQFF. The CDR3 DNA sequence: TGTGCCAGCAGCCAAGATTTGGAGCGTGAGCAGTTCTTC.

This clonotype was found many times. The genes are TRBV11-2 and TRBJ2-3; tentative D call: TRBD2 (5 bases). This CDR3 has 14 amino acids. Germline CDR1 and CDR2: SGHAT and FQNNGV. V was cut by 4 bases and J by 8 bases, with 16 bases left in between. CDR3 DNA sequence: TGTGCCAGCAGCTCACCCCGCGGCCGGGGTACGCAGTATTTT. The encoded protein is CASSSPRGRGTQYF.